Below, 24 T cell receptor beta chains from the same sample are listed, as sequenced in a study of sequential checkpoint blockade in melanoma. Method: immunoSEQ multiplex PCR; TCRdb's copy keeps in-frame clones and lacks some. The sample consists of fewer than 40,000 clones, nearly 90% of them appearing once. Treatment: randomized to nivolumab then ipilimumab (arm A) or the reverse (arm B). The specimen comprised CD8+ T cells sorted from blood (inferred from file names), sampled from a patient given nivolumab and ipilimumab in sequence. Source of these receptors: a human donor with melanoma.

The V gene is TRBV9, the J gene TRBJ1-1, with 8 nucleotides matching TRBD1. Germline V CDR1 and CDR2: SGDLS, YYNGEE. V was pared by 4 bases and J by 10 bases, with 15 bases of the junction left unmatched. This CDR3 has 15 amino acids. In DNA, the CDR3 is TGTGCCAGCAGCCCAAGGACAGGGTCTCTCAGTGGAGCTTTCTTT. Residues: CASSPRTGSLSGAFF.

Judged by abundance, this clone is medium-sized. The gene calls are TRBV27 and TRBJ1-1; D perhaps matches TRBD1 (5 bases). With 3 bases removed from V and 7 bases from J, the gap between germline ends came to 12 bases. Germline V gene data show CDR1 as MNHEY and CDR2 as SMNVEV (reference sequence). CDR3 size: 13 residues. The CDR3 DNA sequence: TGTGCCAGCAGTTTCGTACCTCAGGGTGAAGCTTTCTTT. Protein: CASSFVPQGEAFF.

This chain connects TRBV7-9 to TRBJ1-2, with a possible D match to TRBD1 (5 bases). The CDR3 is 15 amino acids. V gave up 4 bases and J gave up 6 bases, with 18 bases separating them. The germline V gene has CDR1 SEHNR and CDR2 FQNEAQ (reference sequence). This CDR3 reads CASSSQEGNWDGYTF. The CDR3 DNA follows: TGTGCCAGCAGCTCTCAGGAGGGGAATTGGGATGGCTACACCTTC.

The chain carries TRBV6-1 and TRBJ2-1; no definite D call. The germline V gene encodes CDR1 MNHNS and CDR2 SASEGT. This CDR3 is built from 14 residues. V dropped 3 bases and J dropped 8 bases, with 14 bases sitting between them. Here the CDR3 reads CASSDLDPWDEQFF. The CDR3 bases are TGTGCCAGCAGTGACCTAGACCCCTGGGATGAGCAGTTCTTC.

This sequence joins TRBV5-1 and TRBJ2-1; TRBD2 aligns across 7 bases. Germline V gene sequence: CDR1 SGHRS, CDR2 YFSETQ. This CDR3 is built from 15 residues. V shed 0 bases, J shed 4 bases, and the junction held 4 bases outside the gene matches. The chain's CDR3 is CASSLARGGYNEQFF. The CDR3 nucleotides are TGCGCCAGCAGCTTGGCGCGCGGGGGATACAATGAGCAGTTCTTC.

This rearrangement joins TRBV7-8 to TRBJ2-5, with D maybe TRBD1 (6 bases). Per germline, CDR1 SGHVS and CDR2 FQNEAQ. V was shortened by 1 base and J by 5 bases, with 17 bases between the two germline ends. The CDR3 extends over 16 amino acids. The CDR3: CASSLVEWGPGETQYF. Written as DNA, the CDR3 is TGTGCCAGCAGCTTAGTAGAGTGGGGGCCCGGGGAGACCCAGTACTTC.

The chain recombines TRBV11-3 with TRBJ2-1; TRBD1 might be the D (6 bases). Trimming took off 2 bases at V and 4 bases at J, with 9 bases between the two ends. The CDR3 has 14 amino acids. The V gene's germline CDR1 is SGHNT and CDR2 YENEEA. The CDR3 DNA follows: TGTGCCAGCAGCTTATCCGGACAGTACAATGAGCAGTTCTTC. Protein product: CASSLSGQYNEQFF.

This sequence joins TRBV7-8 and TRBJ1-5, with a weak D call TRBD1 (5 bases). CDR3 size: 14 residues. V was cut by 1 base and J by 4 bases, with 8 bases left in between. Looked up from germline, CDR1 is SGHVS and CDR2 is FQNEAQ. In DNA, the CDR3 is TGTGCCAGCAGCTTAGGGGGGGGGAATCAGCCCCAGCATTTT. Protein: CASSLGGGNQPQHF.

CDR3 loop: CASTQGGVYNEQFF. DNA of the CDR3: TGCGCCAGCACCCAGGGTGGGGTGTACAATGAGCAGTTCTTC. V is TRBV5-1 and J is TRBJ2-1; D may be TRBD1 (5 bases). Trimming removed 6 bases from V and 4 bases from J, with 14 bases in between. The germline CDR1 and CDR2 sequences are SGHRS and YFSETQ. This CDR3 is built from 14 residues.

The rearrangement uses TRBV7-9 and TRBJ2-1; weak D call: TRBD1 (6 bases). Trimming removed 6 bases from V and 0 bases from J, with 18 bases in between. The CDR3 spans 17 residues. Germline lookup yields CDR1 SEHNR and CDR2 FQNEAQ (reference sequence). CDR3 region: CASSREAGASSYNEQFF. The CDR3 bases are TGTGCCAGCAGTCGTGAGGCAGGGGCCAGCTCCTACAATGAGCAGTTCTTC.

The chain links TRBV19 to TRBJ2-1; D might be TRBD2 (5 bases). Trimming pared 5 bases from V and 2 bases from J, leaving 13 bases between. The CDR3 runs to 15 residues. Germline lookup yields CDR1 LNHDA and CDR2 SQIVND (reference sequence). CDR3: CASSFGLSAYNEQFF. Here the CDR3 DNA reads TGTGCCAGTAGTTTCGGACTTTCGGCCTACAATGAGCAGTTCTTC.

The chain employs TRBV30 and TRBJ2-5, with D unresolved. The CDR3 runs to 12 residues. The germline V gene has CDR1 GTSNPN and CDR2 SVGIG (reference sequence). With 8 bases removed from V and 1 base from J, the gap between germline ends came to 11 bases. In DNA form, the CDR3 reads TGTGCCAGCAAAAGCACCCAAGAGACCCAGTACTTC. Its protein is CASKSTQETQYF.

The rearrangement uses TRBV15 and TRBJ2-7; TRBD2 aligns across 10 bases. Per germline, CDR1 LNHNV and CDR2 YYDKDF (reference sequence). V lost 4 bases, J lost 5 bases, and 5 bases stayed unmatched. CDR3 length: 14 amino acids. CDR3 sequence (DNA): TGTGCCACCAGCATTAGCGGGAGGACACACGAGCAGTACGTC. Protein sequence: CATSISGRTHEQYV.

Regarding this clone: This is likely a read error, given that the CDR3 carries no conserved phenylalanine or tryptophan at its end. The rearrangement joins TRBV7-8 to TRBJ1-2; 9 nucleotides match TRBD1. This CDR3 comprises 18 residues. Per the germline V gene, CDR1 is SGHVS and CDR2 is FQNEAQ. V shed 5 bases and J 1 base; nucleotides not matched to a gene: 14. CDR3 sequence (DNA): TGTGCCAGCAGCCCCGGAAGCCGGGACAGGGCACTTAACTATGGCTACACCCTC. This gives the protein CASSPGSRDRALNYGYTL.

The J gene is TRBJ2-1, the V gene TRBV12-5; the D is unclear. The CDR3 sequence is 16 residues long. The V end was cut by 0 bases, the J end by 3 bases, with 12 bases between. The germline CDR1 and CDR2 sequences are LGHNT and FRNRAP. This chain's CDR3 is CASGLVARSYYNEQFF. The CDR3 DNA follows: TGTGCTAGTGGTTTGGTAGCCCGATCCTACTACAATGAGCAGTTCTTC. The full variable domain, with the rest looked up from reference TRBV12-5 and TRBJ2-1, is DARVTQTPRHKVTEMGQEVTMRCQPILGHNTVFWYRQTMMQGLELLAYFRNRAPLDDSGMPKDRFSAEMPDATLATLKIQPSEPRDSAVYFCASGLVARSYYNEQFFGPGTRLTVL.

V is TRBV6-5 and J is TRBJ2-7, with D maybe TRBD2 (6 bases). The V and J ends lost 5 bases and 5 bases respectively, with 16 bases between them. The CDR3 length is 14 residues. The V gene's germline CDR1 is MNHEY and CDR2 SVGAGI. CDR3 sequence reads: CASSGVRDWDEQYV. The CDR3 DNA reads as TGTGCCAGCAGTGGGGTGCGGGATTGGGACGAGCAGTACGTC.

The genes are TRBV19 and TRBJ1-1; the D gene is possibly TRBD1 (6 bases). V shed 3 bases and J shed 0 bases, with 11 bases lying between them. Germline V CDR1 and CDR2: LNHDA, SQIVND (reference sequence). The CDR3 extends over 15 amino acids. CDR3 sequence (DNA): TGTGCCAGTAGTATCGGGACATTCATGAACACTGAAGCTTTCTTT. Translation gives CASSIGTFMNTEAFF.

V and J are TRBV7-9 and TRBJ2-5; a possible D gene is TRBD2 (6 bases). Trimming removed 4 bases at V and 5 bases at J, with 11 bases between. The CDR3 sequence is 13 residues long. Per germline, CDR1 SEHNR and CDR2 FQNEAQ (reference sequence). DNA for the CDR3: TGTGCCAGCAGCTCAAGTCGGGGGGAGACCCAGTACTTC. Its protein product is CASSSSRGETQYF.

Of note for this clone: One end of the junction does not line up with germline, which may come from a read error. The V gene is TRBV19, the J gene TRBJ2-3; possible D gene TRBD1, 6 bases. This CDR3 is built from 12 residues. Germline V lookup: CDR1 LNHDA, CDR2 SQIVND (reference sequence). The CDR3 sequence is CASSIGLDRWEF. CDR3 nucleotide sequence: TGTGCCAGTAGTATAGGTCTCGACAGGTGGGAGTTT.

The chain joins TRBV5-6 to TRBJ1-4; TRBD1 might be the D (6 bases). Germline V lookup: CDR1 SGHDT, CDR2 YYEEEE. The germline V and J ends were trimmed by 4 bases and 8 bases, with 21 bases remaining between them. This CDR3 comprises 16 residues. CDR3 in amino acids: CASSRDQGNLLEKLFF. The CDR3 DNA reads TGTGCCAGCAGCCGAGACCAGGGGAATCTGTTGGAAAAACTGTTTTTT.

The genes are TRBV29-1 and TRBJ2-2; 12 bases match TRBD1. The CDR3 covers 16 residues. Germline V gene data show CDR1 as SQVTM and CDR2 as ANQGSEA. J was trimmed by 7 bases and V by 2 bases; bases with no gene match: 8. This CDR3 reads CSVESGDRGLVGELFF. The CDR3 DNA sequence: TGCAGCGTTGAAAGTGGGGACAGGGGGCTTGTCGGGGAGCTGTTTTTT.

The CDR3 sequence is CASSLVGGWGDTQYF. The CDR3 DNA reads TGTGCCAGCAGCTTAGTGGGGGGTTGGGGTGATACGCAGTATTTT. The J gene is TRBJ2-3, the V gene TRBV7-2; TRBD2 might be the D (6 bases). In germline, CDR1 is SGHTA, CDR2 FQGNSA. This CDR3 is built from 15 residues. The V gene lost 1 base and the J gene lost 6 bases, with 14 bases spanning the gap.

CDR3 nucleotide sequence: TGTGCCAGTAGTATCCTAGCACTCACCGGGGAGCTGTTTTTT. Amino acids: CASSILALTGELFF. The chain employs TRBV19 and TRBJ2-2; the D gene is possibly TRBD2 (5 bases). V lost 3 bases and J lost 4, with 9 bases in between. This CDR3 has 14 residues. The V gene's germline CDR1 is LNHDA and CDR2 SQIVND (reference sequence).

The chain joins TRBV7-8 to TRBJ2-2; D possibly corresponds to TRBD1 (7 bases). Trimming left V 2 bases short and J 4 bases short, with 14 bases between. The CDR3 sequence is 16 residues long. Germline values: CDR1 SGHVS, CDR2 FQNEAQ. The CDR3, as DNA: TGTGCCAGCAGCTTATTCGGACAGGAGGGCACCGGGGAGCTGTTTTTT. Translated, it gives CASSLFGQEGTGELFF.